This TCR beta chain was profiled in a study of post-analysis software for immune sequencing data. Study-level background: Patients had relapsing-remitting, secondary progressive or progressive-relapsing multiple sclerosis; some lacked subtype. Study observations and caveats: Same-batch samples co-clustered strongly by F measure. Normalized Chao1 diversity was significantly lower in multiple sclerosis patients than in controls.

This clonotype has only a few counts. The antigen remains unidentified. The library was made from cDNA and included unique molecular identifiers. A population of about 1 to 11 million T cells gave rise to about half a million cDNA molecules. Using its own MiXCR run on the PCR reads, TCRdb lists one record per CDR3 protein. This sample has hundreds of thousands of distinct CDR3 sequences, with approximately 60% found just once. This TCR was sampled from a girl aged 2 to 10 with multiple sclerosis. Sequencing used blood.

The CDR3 here is CAIGARPNEQFF. CDR3 DNA sequence: TGTGCCATCGGCGCGCGGCCCAATGAGCAGTTCTTC. The chain joins TRBV10-3 to TRBJ2-1, with D uncertain. The CDR3 totals 12 residues. Germline values: CDR1 ENHRY, CDR2 SYGVKD. V dropped 8 bases and J dropped 6 bases, with 11 bases sitting between them.